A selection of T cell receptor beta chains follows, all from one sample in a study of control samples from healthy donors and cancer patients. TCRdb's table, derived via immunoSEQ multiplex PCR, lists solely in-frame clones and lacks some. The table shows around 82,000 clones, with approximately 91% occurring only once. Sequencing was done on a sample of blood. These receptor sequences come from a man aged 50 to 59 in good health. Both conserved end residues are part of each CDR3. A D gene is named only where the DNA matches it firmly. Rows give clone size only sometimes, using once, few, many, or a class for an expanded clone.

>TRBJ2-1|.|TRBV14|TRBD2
CASSPGLAGYEQFF
TGTGCCAGCAGCCCGGGACTAGCGGGCTATGAGCAGTTCTTC
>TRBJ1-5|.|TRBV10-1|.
CASSERANQPQHF
TGCGCCAGCAGTGAGAGGGCGAATCAGCCCCAGCATTTT
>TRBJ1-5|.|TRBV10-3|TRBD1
CAISDDRVKPQHF
TGTGCCATCAGTGATGACAGGGTGAAGCCCCAGCATTTT
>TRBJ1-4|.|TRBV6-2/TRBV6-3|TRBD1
CASSYSPGQLTEKLFF
TGTGCCAGCAGTTACTCGCCGGGACAGTTAACCGAAAAACTGTTTTTT
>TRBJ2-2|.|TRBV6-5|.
CASSTGTTGELFF
TGTGCCAGTTCAACAGGGACCACCGGGGAGCTGTTTTTT
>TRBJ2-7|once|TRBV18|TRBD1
CASSPETGVTYEQYF
TGTGCCAGCTCACCCGAGACAGGGGTTACCTACGAGCAGTACTTC
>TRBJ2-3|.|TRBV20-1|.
CSASLLPEVDTQYF
TGCAGTGCTAGTCTGCTGCCAGAAGTAGATACGCAGTATTTT
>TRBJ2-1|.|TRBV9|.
CASSVGVGGNEQFF
TGTGCCAGCAGCGTAGGTGTAGGGGGCAATGAGCAGTTCTTC
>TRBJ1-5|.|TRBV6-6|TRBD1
CASSYEFRTGLQPQHF
TGTGCCAGCAGTTACGAGTTTCGGACAGGGCTCCAGCCCCAGCATTTT
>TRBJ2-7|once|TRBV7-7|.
CASSLGLQGPYEQYF
TGTGCCAGCAGCTTGGGTCTCCAAGGCCCCTACGAGCAGTACTTC
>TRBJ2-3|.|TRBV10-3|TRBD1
CAIRDGTGTDTQYF
TGTGCCATCAGGGACGGGACAGGGACAGATACGCAGTATTTT
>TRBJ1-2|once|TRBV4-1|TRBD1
CASTEQGGANYGYTF
TGCGCCAGCACTGAACAGGGGGGGGCTAACTATGGCTACACCTTC
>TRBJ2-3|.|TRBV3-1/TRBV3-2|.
CASTQSDRPDTQYF
TGTGCCAGCACCCAATCGGATAGGCCAGATACGCAGTATTTT
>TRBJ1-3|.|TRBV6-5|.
CASRGAGNTIYF
TGTGCCAGCAGGGGCGCTGGAAACACCATATATTTT